A single sample gave rise to the 14 T cell receptor beta chains below, sequenced in a study of blood T cells in healthy people across ages. A second 7 to 11 cycle PCR used barcoded and J-beta primers. Each CDR3 protein gets one entry after TCRdb re-called the 5' RACE reads with MiXCR. The sample lists about 650,000 distinct CDR3 sequences; 32% were seen once. The sequenced material came from blood. The source of these receptors is an elderly woman in good health.

This clonotype has just a few counts. This chain connects TRBV29-1 to TRBJ1-2; no firm D call. The CDR3 has 12 residues. Trimming left V 6 bases short and J 4 bases short, with 12 bases between. Looked up from germline, CDR1 is SQVTM and CDR2 is ANQGSEA. The CDR3 DNA follows: TGCAGCGTACGGTCCGGTAGCTATGGCTACACCTTC. Translating it yields CSVRSGSYGYTF.

The V and J genes are TRBV13 and TRBJ2-7; D unclear. The V gene's germline CDR1 is PRHDT and CDR2 FYEKMQ (reference sequence). This CDR3 contains 12 residues. V lost 2 bases and J 6 bases, leaving 8 bases between the germline ends. DNA for the CDR3: TGTGCCAGCAGCTTATCTCCGATCGAGCAGTACTTC. Translation gives CASSLSPIEQYF.

This clonotype has more than one count but fewer than ten. CDR3 nucleotide sequence: TGTGCCAGCAGCGGACAGGGTTTCGAGCAGTACTTC. Protein product: CASSGQGFEQYF. This chain connects TRBV7-9 to TRBJ2-7; 8 bases agree with TRBD1. V was clipped by 5 bases and J by 6 bases; unmatched bases: 3. This CDR3 contains 12 residues. The V gene's germline CDR1 is SEHNR and CDR2 FQNEAQ (reference sequence).

CDR3 nucleotide sequence: TGTGCCAGCAGCTTAGCACCAGGAGAGAACCCCTATGGCTACACCTTC. This codes for CASSLAPGENPYGYTF. The chain links TRBV7-2 to TRBJ1-2; D gene unclear. CDR3 length: 16 residues. V shed 0 bases and J shed 4 bases, with 15 bases lying between them. Germline loops: CDR1 SGHTA, CDR2 FQGNSA.

This clonotype has a count of ten or more. The chain recombines TRBV27 with TRBJ2-3; D remains unclear. The CDR3 extends over 15 amino acids. V was shortened by 7 bases and J by 4 bases, with 18 bases between the two germline ends. The V gene's germline CDR1 is MNHEY and CDR2 SMNVEV (reference sequence). The CDR3 region has the DNA TGTGCCAGCAATCCGACTCCCTATCCCGCAGATACGCAGTATTTT. Protein sequence: CASNPTPYPADTQYF.

This clonotype came up many times. CDR3 residues: CASNQGLAGEQYF. DNA for the CDR3: TGTGCCAGCAACCAGGGACTGGCGGGCGAGCAGTACTTC. V is TRBV7-9 and J is TRBJ2-7; D might be TRBD2 (6 bases). The length of the CDR3 is 13 residues. V dropped 7 bases and J dropped 6 bases, with 16 bases sitting between them. Germline CDR1 and CDR2: SEHNR and FQNEAQ (reference sequence). The full variable domain, in which reference TRBV7-9 and TRBJ2-7 provide the parts outside the CDR3, is DTGVSQNPRHKITKRGQNVTFRCDPISEHNRLYWYRQTLGQGPEFLTYFQNEAQLEKSRLLSDRFSAERPKGSFSTLEIQRTEQGDSAMYLCASNQGLAGEQYFGPGTRLTVT.

This clonotype was picked up a small number of times. The V call is TRBV13, the J call TRBJ1-1, with 9 bases lining up with TRBD1. Trimming cost V 5 bases and J 5 bases; bases outside gene matches: 6. This CDR3 has 14 amino acids. Germline loops: CDR1 PRHDT, CDR2 FYEKMQ (reference sequence). CDR3 in amino acids: CASSRQGEGTEAFF. CDR3 bases: TGTGCCAGCAGCAGACAGGGGGAGGGAACTGAAGCTTTCTTT.

This clonotype was observed at least ten times. This chain joins TRBV2 and TRBJ1-2, with D possibly TRBD1 on 5 matching bases. The germline V gene encodes CDR1 SNHLY and CDR2 FYNNEI. Trimming took 3 bases from V and 8 from J, leaving 10 bases between them. The CDR3 loop spans 12 amino acids. CDR3 in amino acids: CASSDTGLGYTF. The CDR3 DNA reads as TGTGCCAGCAGTGATACAGGTCTGGGCTACACCTTC.

Concerning this clonotype: Germline and junction disagree at one end, which may indicate a read error. The V call is TRBV24-1, the J call TRBJ2-3, with D maybe TRBD2 (6 bases). This CDR3 is built from 14 residues. Germline V gene data show CDR1 as KGHDR and CDR2 as SFDVKD. In DNA form, the CDR3 reads TGTGCCGCCAGAGCGGGCCCCGACACAGATACGCAGTATTTT. Its translation: CAARAGPDTDTQYF.

The chain uses TRBV29-1 and TRBJ1-2; unclear D gene. This CDR3 is built from 15 residues. Germline V gene data show CDR1 as SQVTM and CDR2 as ANQGSEA. Trimming took off 0 bases at V and 8 bases at J, with 19 bases between the two ends. This CDR3 is CSVEDLITGDTGYTF. For the CDR3, the DNA is TGCAGCGTTGAAGATCTCATAACCGGAGATACGGGCTACACCTTC.

This clonotype was detected many times. The J gene is TRBJ2-1, the V gene TRBV20-1; the match to TRBD2 covers 7 bases. This CDR3 has 16 residues. CDR1 is DFQATT, CDR2 SNEGSKA, per germline (reference sequence). With 6 bases clipped from V and 3 bases from J, the junction kept 14 bases outside the gene matches. CDR3 amino acids: CSAVQRMGDYYNEQFF. Here the CDR3 DNA reads TGCAGTGCCGTTCAAAGGATGGGGGACTACTACAATGAGCAGTTCTTC.

This clonotype appeared a few times. The chain has TRBV20-1 and TRBJ2-3; TRBD2 might be the D (7 bases). Trimming took 6 bases from V and 5 from J, leaving 21 bases between them. The germline V gene encodes CDR1 DFQATT and CDR2 SNEGSKA (reference sequence). The CDR3 is made up of 15 amino acids. Here the CDR3 reads CSARGAGIERDTQYF. CDR3 coding DNA: TGCAGTGCCCGGGGGGCAGGGATTGAGCGAGATACGCAGTATTTT.

This chain links TRBV3-1 with TRBJ1-1; D possibly corresponds to TRBD1 (5 bases). The V end lost 3 bases, the J end lost 4 bases, and 12 bases lay between the germline ends. Germline V gives CDR1 LGHDT, CDR2 YNNKEL (reference sequence). The CDR3 is made up of 14 amino acids. The CDR3 coding sequence is TGTGCCAGCAGCCATGGGGGGGTGAGCACTGAAGCTTTCTTT. Translating gives CASSHGGVSTEAFF.

This clonotype has a count of ten or more. The chain uses TRBV10-2 and TRBJ1-1; 7 bases agree with TRBD1. This CDR3 is built from 15 residues. Germline loops: CDR1 WSHSY, CDR2 SAAADI. V was clipped by 5 bases and J by 3 bases; unmatched bases: 9. The CDR3 DNA follows: TGCGCCAGCAGTTTAGACAGGGCTGGGTACACTGAAGCTTTCTTT. Its protein is CASSLDRAGYTEAFF.